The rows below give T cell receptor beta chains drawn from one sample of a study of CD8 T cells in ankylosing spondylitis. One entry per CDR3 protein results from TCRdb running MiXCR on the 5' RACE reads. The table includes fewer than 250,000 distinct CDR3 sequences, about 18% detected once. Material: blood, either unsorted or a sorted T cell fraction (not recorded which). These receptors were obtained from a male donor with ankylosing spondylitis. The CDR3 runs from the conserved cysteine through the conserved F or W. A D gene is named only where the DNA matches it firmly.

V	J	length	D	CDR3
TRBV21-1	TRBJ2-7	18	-	CASSKEGRTVEGPYEQYF
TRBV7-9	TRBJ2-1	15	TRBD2	CASSPRTSGSEGQFF
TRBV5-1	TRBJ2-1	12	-	CASSLGLDEQFF
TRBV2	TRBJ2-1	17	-	CASSAVDGGFTYNEQFF
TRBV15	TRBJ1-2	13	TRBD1	CATRTGGDYGYTF
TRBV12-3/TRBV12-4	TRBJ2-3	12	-	CASRTITDTQYF
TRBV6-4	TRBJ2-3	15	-	CASSDSGGAGDTQYF
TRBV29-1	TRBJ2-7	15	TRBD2	CSVEGTSGSKVEQYF
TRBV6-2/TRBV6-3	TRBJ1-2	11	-	CASRQDYGYTF
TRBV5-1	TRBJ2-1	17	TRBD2	CASSFDRLAGLYNEQFF
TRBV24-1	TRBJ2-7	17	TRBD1	CATSDRNRGLGGYEQYF
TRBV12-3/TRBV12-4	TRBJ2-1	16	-	CASLLTGHSSYNEQFF
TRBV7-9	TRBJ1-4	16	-	CASSLGPNGANEKLFF
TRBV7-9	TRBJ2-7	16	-	CASSSGRQGYPYEQYF
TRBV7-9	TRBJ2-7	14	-	CASSPKTDSYEQYF
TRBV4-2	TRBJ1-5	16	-	CASSQIEQGPNQPQHF
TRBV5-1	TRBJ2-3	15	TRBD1	CASSLGQGTTDTQYF
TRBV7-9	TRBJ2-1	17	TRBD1	CASSLPRTGPSYNEQFF
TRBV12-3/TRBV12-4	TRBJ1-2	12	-	CASRKPWDGYTF
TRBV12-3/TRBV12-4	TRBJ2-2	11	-	CASGLTGELFF
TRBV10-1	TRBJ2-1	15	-	CASNPDRILYNEQFF
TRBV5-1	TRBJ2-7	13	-	CASSLEGFYEQYF
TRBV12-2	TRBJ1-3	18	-	CASRLVIPFGISGNTIYF
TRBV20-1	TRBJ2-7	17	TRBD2	CSARERGSGLASYEQYF
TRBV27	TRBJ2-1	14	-	CASSLIDDPHEQFF
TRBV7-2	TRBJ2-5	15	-	CASSLGEFQGETQYF
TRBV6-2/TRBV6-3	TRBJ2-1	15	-	CASSYRADSYNEQFF
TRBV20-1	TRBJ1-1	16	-	CSARDYRGVRNTEAFF
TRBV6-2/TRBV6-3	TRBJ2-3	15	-	CASRYGLESTDTQYF